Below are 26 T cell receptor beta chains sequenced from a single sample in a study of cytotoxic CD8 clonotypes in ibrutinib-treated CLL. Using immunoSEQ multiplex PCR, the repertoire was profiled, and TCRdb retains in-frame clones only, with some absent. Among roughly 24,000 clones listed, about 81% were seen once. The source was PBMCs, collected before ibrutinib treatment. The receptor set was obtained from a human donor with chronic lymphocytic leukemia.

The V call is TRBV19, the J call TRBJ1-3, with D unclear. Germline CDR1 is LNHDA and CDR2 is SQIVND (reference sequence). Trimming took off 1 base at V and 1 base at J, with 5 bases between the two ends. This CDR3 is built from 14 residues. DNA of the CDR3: TGTGCCAGTAGTATAGGCGGATCTGGAAACACCATATATTTT. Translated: CASSIGGSGNTIYF.

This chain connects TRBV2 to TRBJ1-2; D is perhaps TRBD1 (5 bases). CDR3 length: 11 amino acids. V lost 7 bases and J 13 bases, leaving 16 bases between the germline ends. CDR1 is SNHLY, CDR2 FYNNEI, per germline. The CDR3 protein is CASTQESGSTF. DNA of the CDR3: TGTGCCAGCACACAGGAGTCGGGGTCCACCTTC.

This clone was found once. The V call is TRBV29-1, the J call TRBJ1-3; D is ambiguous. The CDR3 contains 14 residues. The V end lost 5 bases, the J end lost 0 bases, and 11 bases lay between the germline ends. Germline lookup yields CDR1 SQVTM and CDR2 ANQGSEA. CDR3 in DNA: TGCAGCGTTTCGGAGAGCCGCTCTGGAAACACCATATATTTT. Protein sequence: CSVSESRSGNTIYF.

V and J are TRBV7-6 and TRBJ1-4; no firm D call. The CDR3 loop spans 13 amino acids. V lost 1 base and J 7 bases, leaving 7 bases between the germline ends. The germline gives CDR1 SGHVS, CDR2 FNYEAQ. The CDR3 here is CASSLGAVEKLFF. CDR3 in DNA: TGTGCCAGCAGCTTAGGGGCGGTTGAAAAACTGTTTTTT.

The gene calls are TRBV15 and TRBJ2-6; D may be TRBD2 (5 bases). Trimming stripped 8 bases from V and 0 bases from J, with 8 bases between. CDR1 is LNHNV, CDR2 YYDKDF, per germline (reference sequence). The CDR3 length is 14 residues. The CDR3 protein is CATSEGSGANVLTF. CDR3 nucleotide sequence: TGTGCCACCTCCGAGGGCTCTGGGGCCAACGTCCTGACTTTC.

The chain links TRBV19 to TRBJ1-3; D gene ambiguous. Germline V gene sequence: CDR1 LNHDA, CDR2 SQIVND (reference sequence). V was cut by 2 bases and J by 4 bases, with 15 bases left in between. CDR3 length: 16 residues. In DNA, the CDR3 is TGTGCCAGTAGTATAAGCCCCGAAGGGCCGGGAAACACCATATATTTT. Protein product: CASSISPEGPGNTIYF.

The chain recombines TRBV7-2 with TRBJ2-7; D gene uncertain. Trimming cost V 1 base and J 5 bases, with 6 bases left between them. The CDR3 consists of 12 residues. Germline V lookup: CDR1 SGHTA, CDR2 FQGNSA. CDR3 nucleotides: TGTGCCAGCAGCTTAGGCACCCACGAGCAGTACTTC. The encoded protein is CASSLGTHEQYF.

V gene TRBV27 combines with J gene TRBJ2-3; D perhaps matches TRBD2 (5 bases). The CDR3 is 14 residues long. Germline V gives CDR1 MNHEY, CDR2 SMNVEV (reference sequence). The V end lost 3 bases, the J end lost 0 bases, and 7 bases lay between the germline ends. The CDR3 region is CASSFGLSTDTQYF. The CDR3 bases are TGTGCCAGCAGTTTCGGACTTAGCACAGATACGCAGTATTTT.

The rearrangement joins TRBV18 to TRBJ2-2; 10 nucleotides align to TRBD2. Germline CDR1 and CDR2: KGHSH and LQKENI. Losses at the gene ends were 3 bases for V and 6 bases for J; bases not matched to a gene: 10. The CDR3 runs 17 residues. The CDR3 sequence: CASSPALAGVSPGELFF. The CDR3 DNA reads TGTGCCAGCTCACCGGCTCTAGCGGGAGTCTCACCCGGGGAGCTGTTTTTT. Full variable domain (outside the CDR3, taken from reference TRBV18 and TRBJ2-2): NAGVMQNPRHLVRRRGQEARLRCSPMKGHSHVYWYRQLPEEGLKFMVYLQKENIIDESGMPKERFSAEFPKEGPSILRIQQVVRGDSAAYFCASSPALAGVSPGELFFGEGSRLTVL.

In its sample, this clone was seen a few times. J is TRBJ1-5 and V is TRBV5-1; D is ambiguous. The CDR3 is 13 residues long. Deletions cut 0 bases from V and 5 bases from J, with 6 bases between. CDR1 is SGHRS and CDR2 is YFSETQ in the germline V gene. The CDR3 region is CASSLGGDQPQHF. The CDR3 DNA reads TGCGCCAGCAGCTTGGGTGGGGATCAGCCCCAGCATTTT.

CDR3 coding DNA: TGTGCCAGCAGCTTAGACAGGGGCGAGCAGTACTTC. Encoded protein: CASSLDRGEQYF. This sequence joins TRBV7-2 and TRBJ2-7, with 7 bases lining up with TRBD1. Germline CDR1 SGHTA, CDR2 FQGNSA. The CDR3 consists of 12 residues. Trimming removed 1 base from V and 6 bases from J; junction bases left unmatched: 0.

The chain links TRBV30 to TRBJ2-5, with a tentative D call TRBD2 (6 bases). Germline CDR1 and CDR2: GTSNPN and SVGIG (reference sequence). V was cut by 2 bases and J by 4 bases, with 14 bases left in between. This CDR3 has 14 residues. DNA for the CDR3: TGTGCCTGGAGTACCGGGACTCCCAGAGAGACCCAGTACTTC. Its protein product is CAWSTGTPRETQYF. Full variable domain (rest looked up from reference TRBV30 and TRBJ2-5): SQTIHQWPATLVQPVGSPLSLECTVEGTSNPNLYWYRQAAGRGLQLLFYSVGIGQISSEVPQNLSASRPQDRQFILSSKKLLLSDSGFYLCAWSTGTPRETQYFGPGTRLLVL.

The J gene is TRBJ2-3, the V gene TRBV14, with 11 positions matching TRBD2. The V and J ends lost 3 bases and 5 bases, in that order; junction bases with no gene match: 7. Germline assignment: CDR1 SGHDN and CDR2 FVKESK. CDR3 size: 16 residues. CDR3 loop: CASSHISGRAGDTQYF. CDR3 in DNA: TGTGCCAGCAGCCACATTAGCGGGAGGGCCGGAGATACGCAGTATTTT.

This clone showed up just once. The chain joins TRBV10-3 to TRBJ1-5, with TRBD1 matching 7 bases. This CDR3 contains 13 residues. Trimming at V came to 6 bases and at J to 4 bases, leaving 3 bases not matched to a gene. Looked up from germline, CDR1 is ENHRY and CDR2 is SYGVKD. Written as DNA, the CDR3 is TGTGCCATCAGAGGACAGGTAAATCAGCCCCAGCATTTT. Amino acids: CAIRGQVNQPQHF.

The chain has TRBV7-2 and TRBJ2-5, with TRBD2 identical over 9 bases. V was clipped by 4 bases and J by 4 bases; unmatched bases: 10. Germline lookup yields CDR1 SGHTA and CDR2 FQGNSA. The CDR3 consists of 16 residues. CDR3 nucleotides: TGTGCCAGCAGCTCCCGAGGAGCGGGAGGAAGAGAGACCCAGTACTTC. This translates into CASSSRGAGGRETQYF.

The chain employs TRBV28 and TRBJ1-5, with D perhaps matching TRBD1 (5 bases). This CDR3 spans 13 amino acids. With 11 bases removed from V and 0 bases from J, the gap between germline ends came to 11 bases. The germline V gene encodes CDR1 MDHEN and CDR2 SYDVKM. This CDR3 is CAAIGGSNQPQHF. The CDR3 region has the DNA TGTGCCGCCATCGGGGGTAGCAATCAGCCCCAGCATTTT.

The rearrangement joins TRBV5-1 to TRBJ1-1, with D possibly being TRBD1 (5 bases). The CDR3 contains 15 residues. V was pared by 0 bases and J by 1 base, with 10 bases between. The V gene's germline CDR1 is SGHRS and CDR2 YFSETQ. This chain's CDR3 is CASSLGARGNTEAFF. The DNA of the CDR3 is TGCGCCAGCAGCTTGGGGGCGAGGGGGAACACTGAAGCTTTCTTT.

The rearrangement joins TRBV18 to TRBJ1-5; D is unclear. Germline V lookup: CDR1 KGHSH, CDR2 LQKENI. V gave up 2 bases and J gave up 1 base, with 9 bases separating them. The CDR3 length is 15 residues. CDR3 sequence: CASSPSWGSNQPQHF. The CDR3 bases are TGTGCCAGCTCACCATCATGGGGAAGCAATCAGCCCCAGCATTTT.

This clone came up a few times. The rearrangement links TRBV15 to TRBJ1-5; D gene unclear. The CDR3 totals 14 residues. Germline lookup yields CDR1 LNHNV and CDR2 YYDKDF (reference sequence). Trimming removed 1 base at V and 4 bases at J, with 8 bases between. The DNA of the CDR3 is TGTGCCACCAGCAGAGTGGGAGGGAATCAGCCCCAGCATTTT. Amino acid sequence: CATSRVGGNQPQHF.

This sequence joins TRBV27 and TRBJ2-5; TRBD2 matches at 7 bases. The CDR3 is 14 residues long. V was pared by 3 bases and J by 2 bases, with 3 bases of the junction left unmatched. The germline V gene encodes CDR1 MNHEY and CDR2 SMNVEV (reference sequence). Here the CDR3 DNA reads TGTGCCAGCAGTTTCACCGGGAGGCAAGAGACCCAGTACTTC. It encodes CASSFTGRQETQYF.

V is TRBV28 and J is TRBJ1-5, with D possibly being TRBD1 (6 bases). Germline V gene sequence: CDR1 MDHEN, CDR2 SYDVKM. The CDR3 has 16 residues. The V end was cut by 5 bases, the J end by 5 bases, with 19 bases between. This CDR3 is CASSHGQGGGYQPQHF. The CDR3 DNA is TGTGCCAGCAGTCACGGACAAGGGGGGGGTTATCAGCCCCAGCATTTT.

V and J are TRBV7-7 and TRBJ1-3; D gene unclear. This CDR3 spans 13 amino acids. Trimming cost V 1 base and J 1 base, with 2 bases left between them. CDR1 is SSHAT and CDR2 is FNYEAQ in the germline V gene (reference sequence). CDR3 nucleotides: TGTGCCAGCAGCTTAGGATCTGGAAACACCATATATTTT. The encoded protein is CASSLGSGNTIYF.

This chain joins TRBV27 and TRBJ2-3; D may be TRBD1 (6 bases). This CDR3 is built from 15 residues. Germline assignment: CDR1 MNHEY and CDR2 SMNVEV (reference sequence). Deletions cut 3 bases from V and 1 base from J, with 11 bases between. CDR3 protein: CASSFGTKGTDTQYF. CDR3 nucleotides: TGTGCCAGCAGTTTTGGGACAAAGGGCACAGATACGCAGTATTTT.

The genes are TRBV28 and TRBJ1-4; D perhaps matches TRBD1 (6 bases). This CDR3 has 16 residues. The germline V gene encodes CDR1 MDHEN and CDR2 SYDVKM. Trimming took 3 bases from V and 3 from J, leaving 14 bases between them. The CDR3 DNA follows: TGTGCCAGCAGTTTCGCATCAGGGGCGGCTAATGAAAAACTGTTTTTT. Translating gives CASSFASGAANEKLFF.

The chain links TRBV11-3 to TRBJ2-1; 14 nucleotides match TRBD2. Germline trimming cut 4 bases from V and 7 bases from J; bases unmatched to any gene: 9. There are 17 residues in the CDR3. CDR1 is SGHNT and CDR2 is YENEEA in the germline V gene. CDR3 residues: CASSYGLAGGILNEQFF. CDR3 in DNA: TGTGCCAGCAGCTACGGACTAGCGGGAGGTATTTTGAATGAGCAGTTCTTC.

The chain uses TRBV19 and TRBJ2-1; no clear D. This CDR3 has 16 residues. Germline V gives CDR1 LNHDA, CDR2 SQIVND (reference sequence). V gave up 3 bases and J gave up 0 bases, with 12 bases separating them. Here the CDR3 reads CASSILLQSSYNEQFF. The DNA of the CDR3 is TGTGCCAGTAGTATTCTCCTGCAGAGCTCCTACAATGAGCAGTTCTTC.